This T cell receptor beta chain derives from a study of shared clonotypes between healthy human individuals. Terminally differentiated effector memory CD45RA+ cells were left out of the naive CD8 fraction, which was CD45RO-negative and positively selected for CCR7. The protocol was immunoSEQ multiplex PCR, while the TCRdb copy is restricted to in-frame clones and leaves out a portion. The data contain more than 500,000 clones, 85% to 95% of them singletons. The ends lost 4 bases at V and 0 bases at J; junction bases unmatched: 12. The V gene's germline CDR1 is SEHNR and CDR2 FQNEAQ (reference sequence). CDR3 size: 17 residues.

Sample: naive CD8+ T cells sorted from blood. V is TRBV7-9 and J is TRBJ2-7; 7 bases line up with TRBD2. The receptor comes from a woman aged 25 to 39 in good health. CDR3 in DNA: TGTGCCAGCAGCTCGTCGCGTGAGGGCGGGGGCTCCTACGAGCAGTACTTC. The encoded protein is CASSSSREGGGSYEQYF. The variable domain in full, completed from reference TRBV7-9 and TRBJ2-7, reads DTGVSQNPRHKITKRGQNVTFRCDPISEHNRLYWYRQTLGQGPEFLTYFQNEAQLEKSRLLSDRFSAERPKGSFSTLEIQRTEQGDSAMYLCASSSSREGGGSYEQYFGPGTRLTVT.